Given below is one TCR beta chain in context. What it binds is unknown. The sample is drawn from a study of beta chain features in type 1 diabetes. Investigators reverse transcribed all isolated RNA, so they sequenced expressed TCRB transcripts. TCRdb's table, derived via immunoSEQ multiplex PCR, lists solely in-frame clones and lacks some. The table shows over 300,000 clones, with roughly 8% occurring only once. Findings and caveats of the study: HLA influence on TCRB rearrangement stayed unresolved here. A greater similarity of naive, central memory and Treg TCRB repertoires was seen among patients than among healthy donors.

Trimming took off 4 bases at V and 10 bases at J, with 18 bases between the two ends. The CDR3 sequence is 14 residues long. Germline V gene sequence: CDR1 SGHVS, CDR2 FNYEAQ. In all sorted populations, purity surpassed 95%. This rearrangement joins TRBV7-6 to TRBJ2-3; TRBD1 might be the D (7 bases). This TCR was recovered from a young woman in good health. The specimen sequenced was central memory CD4+ T cells from blood. The DNA for the CDR3 is TGTGCCAGCAGCTCGAACAGGGGACTGACTGCGCAGTATTTT. It is translated as CASSSNRGLTAQYF.